A selection of T cell receptor beta chains follows, all from one sample in a study of T cell responses to AZD1222 COVID-19 vaccine. Here immunoSEQ multiplex PCR was the method, and the copy in TCRdb shows in-frame clones only, minus some. Of 150,000 to 200,000 clones listed, approximately 90% are singletons. This specimen consisted of peripheral blood, obtained 28 days after the second AZD1222 dose. The receptors come from an adult who received the AZD1222 COVID-19 vaccine. Each CDR3 is given with its conserved first and last residue. D genes are given only for firm matches.

TRBJ2-1,NA,TRBV9,CASSVAGSGNEQFF,TGTGCCAGCAGCGTAGCCGGTAGCGGCAATGAGCAGTTCTTC
TRBJ2-1,TRBD1,TRBV11-3,CASSHLTGTEQFF,TGTGCCAGCAGCCACTTGACAGGGACTGAGCAGTTCTTC
TRBJ2-3,NA,TRBV3-1/TRBV3-2,CASSTRLGPGADTQYF,TGTGCCAGCAGCACGCGTCTAGGTCCCGGGGCAGATACGCAGTATTTT
TRBJ2-1,NA,TRBV4-2,CASSQDGSGFYNEQFF,TGTGCCAGCAGCCAAGATGGAAGCGGGTTTTACAATGAGCAGTTCTTC
TRBJ2-1,NA,TRBV12-3/TRBV12-4,CASSTGFYNEQFF,TGTGCCAGCAGTACAGGGTTCTACAATGAGCAGTTCTTC
TRBJ2-1,NA,TRBV25-1,CASKGSGANEQFF,TGTGCCAGCAAGGGGAGCGGAGCCAATGAGCAGTTCTTC
TRBJ2-2,NA,TRBV12-3/TRBV12-4,CASTLFSTGELFF,TGTGCCAGCACCCTCTTCTCCACCGGGGAGCTGTTTTTT
TRBJ1-4,TRBD1,TRBV7-9,CASSLTGQVNEKLFF,TGTGCCAGCAGCCTGACAGGGCAAGTAAATGAAAAACTGTTTTTT
TRBJ2-2,NA,TRBV6-4,CASSPMGGTGELFF,TGTGCCAGCAGCCCGATGGGGGGAACCGGGGAGCTGTTTTTT
TRBJ2-1,TRBD2,TRBV20-1,CSARAPSGRFF,TGCAGTGCTAGGGCCCCTAGCGGGAGGTTCTTC
TRBJ1-2,TRBD1,TRBV7-2,CASRGGPYYGYTF,TGTGCCAGCAGAGGGGGCCCCTACTATGGCTACACCTTC
TRBJ1-2,TRBD1,TRBV10-3,CATGTGDNYGYTF,TGTGCCACGGGGACAGGGGATAACTATGGCTACACCTTC
TRBJ2-3,NA,TRBV24-1,CATSDRNTDTQYF,TGTGCCACCAGTGACCGAAACACAGATACGCAGTATTTT
TRBJ2-4,NA,TRBV4-1,CASSPRARSQAKNIQYF,TGCGCCAGCAGCCCTAGAGCGAGGTCGCAAGCCAAAAACATTCAGTACTTC